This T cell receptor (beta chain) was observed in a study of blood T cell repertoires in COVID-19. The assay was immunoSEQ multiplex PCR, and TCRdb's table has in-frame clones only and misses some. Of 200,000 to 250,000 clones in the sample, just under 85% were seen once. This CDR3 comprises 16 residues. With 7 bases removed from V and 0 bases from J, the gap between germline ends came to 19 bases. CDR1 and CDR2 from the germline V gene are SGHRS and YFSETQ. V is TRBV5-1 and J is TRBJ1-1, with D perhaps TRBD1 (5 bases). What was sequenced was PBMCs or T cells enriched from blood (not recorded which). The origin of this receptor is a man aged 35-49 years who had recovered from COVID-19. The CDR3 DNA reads TGCGCCAGCCATCCGACGCACGGGGGATTGAACACTGAAGCTTTCTTT. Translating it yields CASHPTHGGLNTEAFF. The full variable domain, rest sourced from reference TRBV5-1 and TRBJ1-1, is KAGVTQTPRYLIKTRGQQVTLSCSPISGHRSVSWYQQTPGQGLQFLFEYFSETQRNKGNFPGRFSGRQFSNSRSEMNVSTLELGDSALYLCASHPTHGGLNTEAFFGQGTRLTVV.